This T cell receptor (beta chain) stems from a study of CD8+CD57+ T cells in acquired aplastic anemia. Study as a whole: The sorted CD4+ and CD8+ cells yielded an average roughly 3 ug of DNA.

Deletions cut 3 bases from V and 0 bases from J, with 5 bases between. Germline V gene lookup returns CDR1 ENHRY and CDR2 SYGVKD. CDR3 length: 13 amino acids. By frequency in the sample, this clonotype is medium-sized (0.01 to 0.1%). Template material for TCR beta VDJ and CDR3 profiling consisted of genomic DNA. TCRdb reprocessed the reads with MiXCR, giving one entry per CDR3 protein. Here the sample spans around 50,000 distinct CDR3 sequences, around 57% being singletons. Previously, flow cytometry had revealed CD8+CD57+ cell expansion in the patients chosen for sequencing. The sequenced material came from sorted CD4+, CD8+, or CD8+CD57+ T cells (not recorded which) from PBMCs. The TCR was taken from a human donor with aplastic anemia. The chain joins TRBV10-3 to TRBJ1-1, with D unresolved. CDR3 in DNA: TGTGCCATCAGTGAAGTAATGAACACTGAAGCTTTCTTT. It specifies CAISEVMNTEAFF.